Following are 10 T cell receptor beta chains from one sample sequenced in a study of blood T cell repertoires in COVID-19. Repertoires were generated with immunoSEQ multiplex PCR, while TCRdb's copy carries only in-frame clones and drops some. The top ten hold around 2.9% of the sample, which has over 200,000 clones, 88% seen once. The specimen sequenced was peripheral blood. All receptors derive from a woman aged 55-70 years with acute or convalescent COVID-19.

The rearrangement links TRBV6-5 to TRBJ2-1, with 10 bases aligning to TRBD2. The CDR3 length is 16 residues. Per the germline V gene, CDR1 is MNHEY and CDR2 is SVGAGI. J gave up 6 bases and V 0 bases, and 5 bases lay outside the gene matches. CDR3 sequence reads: CASSYSAAGGPNEQFF. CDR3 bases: TGTGCCAGCAGTTACTCTGCAGCGGGGGGGCCCAATGAGCAGTTCTTC.

The CDR3 is CAWRKDSSYEQYF. CDR3 coding DNA: TGTGCCTGGAGGAAAGACAGCTCCTACGAGCAGTACTTC. V usage is TRBV30 and J usage is TRBJ2-7, with a tentative D call TRBD1 (5 bases). The CDR3 has 13 amino acids. V lost 3 bases and J lost 0, with 9 bases in between. Germline V gene lookup returns CDR1 GTSNPN and CDR2 SVGIG (reference sequence).

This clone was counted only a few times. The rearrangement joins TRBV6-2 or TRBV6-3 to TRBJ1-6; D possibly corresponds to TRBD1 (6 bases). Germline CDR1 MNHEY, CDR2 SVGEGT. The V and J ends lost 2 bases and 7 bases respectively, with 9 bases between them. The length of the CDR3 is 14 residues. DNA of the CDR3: TGTGCCAGCAGTTACGGGAGGGGGAATTCACCCCTCCACTTT. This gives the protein CASSYGRGNSPLHF.

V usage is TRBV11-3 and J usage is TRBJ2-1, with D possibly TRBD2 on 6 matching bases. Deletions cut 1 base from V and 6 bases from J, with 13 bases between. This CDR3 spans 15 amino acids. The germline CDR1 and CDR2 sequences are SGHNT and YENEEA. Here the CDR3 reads CASSLAGDQSNEQFF. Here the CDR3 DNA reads TGTGCCAGCAGCTTAGCGGGGGATCAGAGCAATGAGCAGTTCTTC.

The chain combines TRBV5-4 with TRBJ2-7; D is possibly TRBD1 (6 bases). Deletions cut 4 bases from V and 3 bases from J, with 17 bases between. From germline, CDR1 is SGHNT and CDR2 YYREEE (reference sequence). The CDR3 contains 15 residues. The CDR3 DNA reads TGTGCCAGCAGCCGAACCGATCAGGGACACTACGAGCAGTACTTC. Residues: CASSRTDQGHYEQYF. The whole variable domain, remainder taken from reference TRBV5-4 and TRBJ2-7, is ETGVTQSPTHLIKTRGQQVTLRCSSQSGHNTVSWYQQALGQGPQFIFQYYREEENGRGNFPPRFSGLQFPNYSSELNVNALELDDSALYLCASSRTDQGHYEQYFGPGTRLTVT.

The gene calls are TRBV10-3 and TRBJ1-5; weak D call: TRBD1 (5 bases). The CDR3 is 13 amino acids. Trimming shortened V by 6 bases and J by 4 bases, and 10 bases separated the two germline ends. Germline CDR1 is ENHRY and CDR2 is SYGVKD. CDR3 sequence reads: CAISDSFNQPQHF. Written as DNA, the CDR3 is TGTGCCATCAGCGACAGCTTTAATCAGCCCCAGCATTTT.

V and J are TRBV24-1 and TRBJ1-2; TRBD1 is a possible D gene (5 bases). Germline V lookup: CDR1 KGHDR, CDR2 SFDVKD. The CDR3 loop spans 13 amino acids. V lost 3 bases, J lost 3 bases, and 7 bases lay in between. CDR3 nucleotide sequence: TGTGCCACCAGTGATGGGGGGTACTATGGCTACACCTTC. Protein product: CATSDGGYYGYTF.

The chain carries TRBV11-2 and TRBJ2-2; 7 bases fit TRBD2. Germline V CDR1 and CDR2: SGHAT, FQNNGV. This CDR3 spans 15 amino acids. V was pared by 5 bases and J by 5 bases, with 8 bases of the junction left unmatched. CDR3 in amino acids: CASSAQLARTGELFF. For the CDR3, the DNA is TGTGCCAGCAGCGCTCAACTAGCGCGTACCGGGGAGCTGTTTTTT.

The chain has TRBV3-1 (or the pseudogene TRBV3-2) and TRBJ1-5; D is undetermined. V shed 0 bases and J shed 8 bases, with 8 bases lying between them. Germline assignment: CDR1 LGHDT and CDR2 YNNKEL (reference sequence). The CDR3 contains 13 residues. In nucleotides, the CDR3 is TGTGCCAGCAGCCAAGAGAGAGGGAAGCCCCAGCATTTT. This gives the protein CASSQERGKPQHF.

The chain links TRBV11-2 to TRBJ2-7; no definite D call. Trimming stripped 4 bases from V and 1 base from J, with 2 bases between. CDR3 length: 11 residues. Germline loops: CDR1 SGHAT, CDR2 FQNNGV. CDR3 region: CASSSSYEQYF. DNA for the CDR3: TGTGCCAGCAGCTCTTCCTACGAGCAGTACTTC.